This T cell receptor (beta chain) was identified during a study of cytomegalovirus exposure and HLA in healthy donors. Study-level information: From HLA-typed donors, an early data release held 70 million to 95 million unique TCRs.

CDR3 length: 15 residues. CDR1 and CDR2 (germline): MNHEY, SVGAGI. V lost 6 bases and J lost 4; bases outside the gene matches: 7. General observations from the study: Data from an earlier analysis indicated that most TCR beta V segments were productive either about 90% or about 30% of the time.

Comment on this clone: The antigen is unknown.

Amplification used 60 Vbeta primers and 13 Jbeta primers. Sequencing was performed with immunoSEQ multiplex PCR; in TCRdb, only in-frame clones are kept and a portion is missing. The table includes fewer than 200,000 clones, 75% detected once. The sequencing input was PBMCs. This clonotype originated in a male donor in good health and CMV-seronegative. The chain links TRBV6-5 to TRBJ1-4, with TRBD1 matching over 8 bases. The CDR3 region is CASRPDRGHNEKLFF. The CDR3 DNA reads as TGTGCCAGCAGACCAGACAGGGGACATAATGAAAAACTGTTTTTT.